This is a list of T cell receptor beta chains from one sample in a study of blood T cell repertoires in COVID-19. Libraries were prepared by immunoSEQ multiplex PCR; TCRdb keeps only in-frame clonotypes and omits some of them. The repertoire holds roughly 340,000 clones, with 70% to 90% as singletons. Sequenced: peripheral blood. These receptors came from a woman aged 25-40 years with COVID-19, enrolled during active disease. CDR3s include the opening cysteine and the closing phenylalanine or tryptophan. The D gene is left open where the match is weak. The listing skips clone size in some rows; elsewhere it reads once, few, many or a size class.

v_gene	j_gene	abundance	d_gene	CDR3nt	CDR3aa
TRBV3-1/TRBV3-2	TRBJ2-1	.	TRBD2	TGTGCCAGCAGCCAAGGGGCCGGGGGGGATGAGCAGTTCTTC	CASSQGAGGDEQFF
TRBV2	TRBJ2-4	.	TRBD1	TGTGCCAGCAGTTTGACAGGGGTTCTAGCCAAAAACATTCAGTACTTC	CASSLTGVLAKNIQYF
TRBV10-3	TRBJ1-1	.	.	TGTGCCATCAGTGAAAACAGGGTGCAGGGGACTGAAGCTTTCTTT	CAISENRVQGTEAFF
TRBV19	TRBJ2-5	once	TRBD1	TGTGCCAGTAGTATGGGGGACAGGGTTTACCAAGAGACCCAGTACTTC	CASSMGDRVYQETQYF
TRBV19	TRBJ1-2	.	.	TGTGCCAGTAGTATAGGAACAATGGAGCTAGGGAGCGGCTACACCTTC	CASSIGTMELGSGYTF
TRBV6-5	TRBJ2-3	.	.	TGTGCCAGCAGCCCCACAGGGTTGGCAGATACGCAGTATTTT	CASSPTGLADTQYF
TRBV6-6	TRBJ2-1	.	TRBD2	TGTGCCAGCAGACTAGCGGACAATGAGCAGTTCTTC	CASRLADNEQFF
TRBV19	TRBJ1-2	.	.	TGTGCCAGTAGTATTGGGGCCAGGGCTCCTGGCTACACCTTC	CASSIGARAPGYTF
TRBV4-3	TRBJ1-2	.	.	TGCGCCAGCAGCCAAGATCGAAGAGGAGGAGGCGGCTACACCTTC	CASSQDRRGGGGYTF
TRBV4-2	TRBJ1-6	.	.	TGTGCCAGCAGCCAAAACCCCGTCCAATTGGGGAGTTCACCCCTCCACTTT	CASSQNPVQLGSSPLHF
TRBV10-3	TRBJ2-1	.	TRBD2	TGTGCCACGAAGGGACTACTGGGCGATGAGCAGTTCTTC	CATKGLLGDEQFF
TRBV7-2	TRBJ2-3	.	.	TGTGCCAGCAGCTTAGGCCTCTCAGGGGGAGGTTACACAGATACGCAGTATTTT	CASSLGLSGGGYTDTQYF